This TCR beta chain was observed in a study of response to subunit inactivated influenza vaccine. Findings and limits, study-wide: Only a handful of new T cells, the authors suggested, are recruited with each seasonal influenza vaccination.

Germline V CDR1 and CDR2: LNHNV, YYDKDF (reference sequence). CDR3 size: 15 residues. Trimming took 4 bases from V and 0 from J, leaving 10 bases between them. One entry per CDR3 protein, called by TCRdb with MiXCR from the RT-PCR reads. The table includes hundreds of thousands of distinct CDR3 sequences, around a fifth detected once. This clonotype was counted only a few times. As yet, its antigen is unknown. This chain uses TRBV15 with TRBJ1-3; D is unclear. The clonotype comes from a man in his fifties or sixties who received an inactivated influenza vaccine. This material consisted of PBMCs from blood, taken 21 months after vaccination. CDR3 sequence: CATSIRRSSGNTIYF. DNA for the CDR3: TGTGCCACCAGCATTCGACGGTCCTCTGGAAACACCATATATTTT. Filled out from reference TRBV15 and TRBJ1-3, the complete variable domain reads DAMVIQNPRYQVTQFGKPVTLSCSQTLNHNVMYWYQQKSSQAPKLLFHYYDKDFNNEADTPDNFQSRRPNTSFCFLDIRSPGLGDTAMYLCATSIRRSSGNTIYFGEGSWLTVV.